This TCR beta chain was sequenced during a study of identical twins. Study-wide results and caveats: Insertions were reduced in abundant cord blood beta clonotypes but not in memory repertoires. Twins showed weaker excess sharing in their beta out-of-frame sequences.

This clonotype was seen many times. The target antigen is unknown. Per germline, CDR1 LGHNA and CDR2 YNFKEQ. This CDR3 spans 14 amino acids. V was shortened by 0 bases and J by 4 bases, with 9 bases between the two germline ends. One entry per CDR3 protein, called by TCRdb with MiXCR from the 5' RACE reads. The sample has approximately 1.8 million distinct CDR3 sequences; about 31% are singletons. The sequence came from a newborn girl in good health. The chain is built from TRBV4-2 and TRBJ1-2; perhaps TRBD1 as D (6 bases). The source material was cord blood. The CDR3 loop reads CASSQDLQGYGYTF. As DNA, the CDR3 is TGTGCCAGCAGCCAAGATCTACAGGGCTATGGCTACACCTTC.